This TCR beta chain was sequenced in a study of blood T cell repertoires in COVID-19. In the study overall: Samples representing acute and convalescent COVID-19 were sourced from the United States, Italy and Spain. PBMCs, B-cell-depleted T cells, or T cells provided the cDNA or gDNA that made up the material.

Authors' analysis steps: Estimation of nucleated cell counts was performed using reference gene primer amplification. TCRdb's table, derived via immunoSEQ multiplex PCR, lists solely in-frame clones and lacks some. The V and J calls and clone size come from that table; D and trimming were worked out from the DNA. The table lists tens of thousands of clones, more than 65% of them singletons, with over 20% in the top ten. Germline CDR1 and CDR2: SGHNT and YENEEA. The V end was cut by 1 base, the J end by 8 bases, with 8 bases between. There are 13 residues in the CDR3. The chain combines TRBV11-3 with TRBJ1-4; D gene ambiguous. Sequencing used peripheral blood. The clonotype was recovered from a woman of 80 years or more with active or convalescent COVID-19. CDR3 amino acids: CASSLGGVEKLFF. CDR3 sequence (DNA): TGTGCCAGCAGCTTAGGTGGAGTCGAAAAACTGTTTTTT.